This T cell receptor (beta chain) derives from a study of T cell repertoires in ileal Crohn's disease (dated by TCRdb to between 2018 and 2021). In the study overall: The median duration of disease was approximately 7.9 years, and at the time of surgery around 32% of patients were active smokers. Surgery was performed for a complication in all patients, with stricturing disease in roughly 61% and penetrating disease in roughly 39%. Roughly half of the patients were given postoperative therapy, with some 10 receiving thiopurines and about 19 receiving anti-TNF agents. A prospective multicentre cohort supplied the approximately 56 Crohn's disease patients whose TCR repertoires were analysed. Running in parallel with the study was a multicentre cohort set up to find predictors of early endoscopic recurrence following ileocolonic resection. Endoscopic postoperative recurrence was defined as a Rutgeerts score above i0. A total of about 150 mucosal samples from some 50 patients were sequenced, with samples obtained at several locations on the surgical specimen and at postoperative endoscopy. What the study reported, not specific to this receptor: Only a subgroup of patients, of unstated size, had their mucosal CD4 and CD8 T cells sorted and sequenced. Higher percentages of high-frequency clones at the time of surgery were linked to endoscopic recurrence, and every patient with clonality above 26.8% (18/57) had recurrence. Patients who were active smokers at surgery had a significantly higher proportion of clonal expansions than non-smokers (approximately 26% vs 17%, p=0.02). Compared with CD4 T cells, sorted CD8 T cells held more high-frequency clones, which suggests that the mucosal expansions were mostly CD8.

For commercial TCRB immunosequencing, about 0.45 micrograms of biopsy DNA were submitted for each sample. Adaptive Biotechnology amplified the CDR3 regions from genomic DNA with a two-step multiplex PCR designed to control amplification bias. In the first PCR, primers covered every V and J gene segment, and in the second PCR, barcodes and Illumina adapters were added. CDR3 libraries were sequenced using an Illumina instrument. Per the original workflow: The analysis used both the pipelines supplied by the vendor and custom analysis of the raw data in R/Bioconductor with R version 3.3.0. Clonality, ranging from 0 to 1, was calculated as the inverse of the normalised Shannon entropy of all productive clones. High-frequency clones were defined as the share of the repertoire occupied by the top 100 clones, with only clones passing a 95% confidence test being retained. The Simpson index measured repertoire diversity, and the Morisita-Horn index measured overlap between samples. TCRdb re-hosts the immuneACCESS table, in-frame sequences only. Its copies lack some clones; in the studies checked, an unresolved V gene accounts for under half of them, and the cause for the rest is not known. The V and J calls and clone size are taken from that table; D and trimming were inferred from the DNA. The sample includes 30,000 to 35,000 clones, with roughly 77% observed a single time. Around a fifth of the sample comes from the top ten.

On this clone: Its antigen is currently not known. Within one base of it there is no much larger clone, and no base qualities were kept.

To be eligible, patients had to be adults with ileal or ileocolonic Crohn's disease and an indication for ileocolonic resection. Whole ileal mucosal biopsies were stored frozen at -80°C before DNA extraction. Genomic DNA was extracted from frozen whole biopsies using a TRizol-based method and was quantified with a NanoDrop 2000 spectrophotometer. The CDR3 runs 16 residues from the cysteine to the phenylalanine. The entry retains the CDR3 DNA only, 48 bases that are in frame from base 1. The junction shows trimming of 3 bases on V and 2 bases on J, and the gene matches do not reach 10 bases of it. CDR1 and CDR2 (SGHNT, YYREEE) derive from the germline V gene (reference sequence).

The sequence is built from TRBV5-4 and TRBJ1-2; TRBD1 agrees with 7 junctional bases. The sequencing input was ileal tissue. The sequence was obtained from an adult with Crohn's disease. The CDR3: CASSSPSSDRNYGYTF. The DNA sequence follows: TGTGCCAGCAGCTCCCCTTCATCGGACAGGAACTATGGCTACACCTTC. With the rest looked up from the reference TRBV5-4 and TRBJ1-2 genes rather than sequenced, the full variable domain is ETGVTQSPTHLIKTRGQQVTLRCSSQSGHNTVSWYQQALGQGPQFIFQYYREEENGRGNFPPRFSGLQFPNYSSELNVNALELDDSALYLCASSSPSSDRNYGYTFGSGTRLTVV.